One sample yielded the 19 T cell receptor beta chains listed below, sequenced in a study of ipilimumab plus nivolumab after autologous stem cell transplantation. Libraries were prepared by immunoSEQ multiplex PCR; TCRdb keeps only in-frame clonotypes and omits some of them. The table records around 15,000 clones, 70% to 90% of them present only once. The sequencing here drew on PBMCs, taken in a trial of ipilimumab plus nivolumab as post-transplant consolidation. The receptors come from a male donor with diffuse large B-cell lymphoma.

The V gene is TRBV14, the J gene TRBJ1-2; the D is unclear. Germline CDR1 SGHDN, CDR2 FVKESK. The CDR3 runs to 12 residues. Trimming cost V 1 base and J 8 bases, with 8 bases left between them. Written as DNA, the CDR3 is TGTGCCAGCAGCCAAGCTTCGGTGGGCTACACCTTC. Encoded protein: CASSQASVGYTF. The whole variable domain, filled in from reference TRBV14 and TRBJ1-2, reads EAGVTQFPSHSVIEKGQTVTLRCDPISGHDNLYWYRRVMGKEIKFLLHFVKESKQDESGMPNNRFLAERTGGTYSTLKVQPAELEDSGVYFCASSQASVGYTFGSGTRLTVV.

V is TRBV11-2 and J is TRBJ1-3; D is uncertain. Germline lookup yields CDR1 SGHAT and CDR2 FQNNGV. The CDR3 is 15 amino acids. The V and J ends lost 2 bases and 7 bases respectively, with 15 bases between them. For the CDR3, the DNA is TGTGCCAGCAGCTTAACTCGGAGCCCGGGGAACACCATATATTTT. It specifies CASSLTRSPGNTIYF. Full variable domain (remainder filled in from reference TRBV11-2 and TRBJ1-3): EAGVAQSPRYKIIEKRQSVAFWCNPISGHATLYWYQQILGQGPKLLIQFQNNGVVDDSQLPKDRFSAERLKGVDSTLKIQPAKLEDSAVYLCASSLTRSPGNTIYFGEGSWLTVV.

The chain is built from TRBV5-6 and TRBJ1-2; no firm D call. V was shortened by 2 bases and J by 0 bases, with 14 bases between the two germline ends. CDR3 size: 16 residues. Germline V gene sequence: CDR1 SGHDT, CDR2 YYEEEE. The CDR3 DNA sequence: TGTGCCAGCAGCTTAGATTGGGGATCAACTAACTATGGCTACACCTTC. Protein product: CASSLDWGSTNYGYTF.

V is TRBV2 and J is TRBJ1-1; D gene unclear. CDR3 length: 14 amino acids. The V gene's germline CDR1 is SNHLY and CDR2 FYNNEI. V lost 3 bases, J lost 1 base, and 9 bases lay in between. CDR3 region: CASSEPGSNTEAFF. The DNA for the CDR3 is TGTGCCAGCAGTGAGCCGGGATCGAACACTGAAGCTTTCTTT.

The V and J genes are TRBV6-1 and TRBJ1-5, with D perhaps matching TRBD1 (6 bases). Germline CDR1 and CDR2: MNHNS and SASEGT. V lost 6 bases and J lost 5, with 17 bases in between. The CDR3 consists of 15 residues. This CDR3 reads CASSPWGAYHQPQHF. For the CDR3, the DNA is TGTGCCAGCAGCCCTTGGGGGGCGTATCATCAGCCCCAGCATTTT.

This clone was seen a handful of times. The V gene is TRBV6-1, the J gene TRBJ2-7; perhaps D is TRBD1 or TRBD2 (5 bases each). Germline V gene data show CDR1 as MNHNS and CDR2 as SASEGT. The CDR3 consists of 11 residues. CDR3 nucleotides: TGTGCGATCCAGTGGGGGTACGAGCAGTACTTC. Its translation is CAIQWGYEQYF.

V usage is TRBV5-4 and J usage is TRBJ1-2; D is unresolved. CDR3 length equals 14 residues. V was shortened by 3 bases and J by 1 base, with 10 bases between the two germline ends. Germline V lookup: CDR1 SGHNT, CDR2 YYREEE (reference sequence). The CDR3 nucleotides read TGTGCCAGCAGCTCCTGGACCTTTAACTATGGCTACACCTTC. As protein: CASSSWTFNYGYTF.

The chain links TRBV6-1 to TRBJ1-5; D gene unclear. The CDR3 is 12 amino acids. Germline V lookup: CDR1 MNHNS, CDR2 SASEGT. Trimming took off 10 bases at V and 1 base at J, with 8 bases between the two ends. CDR3 loop: CATGPSNQPQHF. The CDR3 bases are TGTGCCACCGGTCCAAGCAATCAGCCCCAGCATTTT.

The chain has TRBV30 and TRBJ2-1; 13 bases are shared with TRBD2. V was pared by 2 bases and J by 10 bases, with 8 bases of the junction left unmatched. Germline V gene data show CDR1 as GTSNPN and CDR2 as SVGIG (reference sequence). The CDR3 is 15 amino acids. The CDR3 DNA sequence: TGTGCCTGGAGTCCTACTAGCGGGGGGGCGAGAGAGCAGTTCTTC. Its protein product is CAWSPTSGGAREQFF.

This chain links TRBV30 with TRBJ2-7; D gene unclear. The V gene's germline CDR1 is GTSNPN and CDR2 SVGIG (reference sequence). V was trimmed by 1 base and J by 6 bases, leaving 10 bases between them. CDR3 size: 12 residues. CDR3 protein: CAWSAHIGEQYF. DNA for the CDR3: TGTGCCTGGAGTGCACACATAGGCGAGCAGTACTTC.

This clone was found a few times. This chain connects TRBV2 to TRBJ1-4; D remains unclear. V was clipped by 7 bases and J by 4 bases, with 10 bases between them. The CDR3 length is 13 residues. Per the germline V gene, CDR1 is SNHLY and CDR2 is FYNNEI. The CDR3: CASKAEHNEKLFF. The DNA of the CDR3 is TGTGCCAGCAAGGCAGAACATAATGAAAAACTGTTTTTT.

The chain combines TRBV5-1 with TRBJ1-1; D is perhaps TRBD1 (5 bases). The germline V and J ends were trimmed by 4 bases and 1 base, with 8 bases remaining between them. This CDR3 comprises 13 residues. Germline CDR1 is SGHRS and CDR2 is YFSETQ. This CDR3 reads CASSEGQNTEAFF. CDR3 nucleotide sequence: TGCGCCAGCAGCGAAGGACAGAACACTGAAGCTTTCTTT.

The chain recombines TRBV5-1 with TRBJ1-1; D may be TRBD1 (5 bases). The CDR3 extends over 15 amino acids. Between the trimmed V and J ends, which lost 2 bases and 1 base, there was a span of 12 bases. The germline V gene encodes CDR1 SGHRS and CDR2 YFSETQ. The CDR3 is CASSFRGAGNTEAFF. CDR3 sequence (DNA): TGCGCCAGCAGCTTTAGAGGGGCGGGGAACACTGAAGCTTTCTTT.

The V gene is TRBV2, the J gene TRBJ1-5; perhaps TRBD1 as D (5 bases). This CDR3 has 13 amino acids. V was clipped by 8 bases and J by 7 bases, with 15 bases between them. The germline V gene encodes CDR1 SNHLY and CDR2 FYNNEI. CDR3 sequence reads: CASGREVDQPQHF. The CDR3 DNA follows: TGTGCCAGCGGCAGGGAAGTGGACCAGCCCCAGCATTTT.

The rearrangement joins TRBV5-1 to TRBJ2-3; D may match TRBD1 or TRBD2 (5 bases each). The CDR3 totals 17 residues. The germline V gene encodes CDR1 SGHRS and CDR2 YFSETQ. V was clipped by 0 bases and J by 5 bases, with 19 bases between them. CDR3 DNA: TGCGCCAGCAGCTTGGCCCTAGGGACCGGATTCGGAGATACGCAGTATTTT. This codes for CASSLALGTGFGDTQYF. The whole variable domain, remainder taken from reference TRBV5-1 and TRBJ2-3, is KAGVTQTPRYLIKTRGQQVTLSCSPISGHRSVSWYQQTPGQGLQFLFEYFSETQRNKGNFPGRFSGRQFSNSRSEMNVSTLELGDSALYLCASSLALGTGFGDTQYFGPGTRLTVL.

V is TRBV30 and J is TRBJ2-2; D tentatively fits TRBD1 or TRBD2 (5 bases each). The CDR3 extends over 16 amino acids. The V and J ends lost 4 bases and 0 bases respectively, with 15 bases between them. Germline CDR1 and CDR2: GTSNPN and SVGIG (reference sequence). The CDR3, as DNA: TGTGCCTGGAAACTTGGGGGATTTACGAACACCGGGGAGCTGTTTTTT. This codes for CAWKLGGFTNTGELFF.

This sequence joins TRBV7-3 and TRBJ2-5, with D perhaps TRBD1 or TRBD2 (5 bases each). The CDR3 is 11 amino acids. The V end was cut by 2 bases, the J end by 7 bases, with 5 bases between. CDR1 SGHTA and CDR2 FQGTGA come from the germline V gene. DNA for the CDR3: TGTGCCAGCAGCTTAGGGGGGACCCAGTACTTC. Encoded protein: CASSLGGTQYF.

The chain recombines TRBV30 with TRBJ2-1, with TRBD2 matching 13 bases. The CDR3 runs to 13 residues. Germline V CDR1 and CDR2: GTSNPN, SVGIG (reference sequence). J was trimmed by 14 bases and V by 0 bases; bases with no gene match: 4. The CDR3 spells CAWSVSTSGREFF. In nucleotides, the CDR3 is TGTGCCTGGAGTGTATCAACTAGCGGGAGGGAGTTCTTC.

The chain recombines TRBV29-1 with TRBJ2-1; D tentatively fits TRBD1 or TRBD2 (6 bases each). This CDR3 has 14 residues. In germline, CDR1 is SQVTM, CDR2 ANQGSEA. V shed 2 bases and J shed 7 bases, with 15 bases lying between them. The CDR3 is CSVEPGGAINEQFF. DNA for the CDR3: TGCAGCGTTGAACCCGGGGGCGCTATAAATGAGCAGTTCTTC.